The clone carrying this T cell receptor beta chain was detected a few times. Germline CDR1 DFQATT, CDR2 SNEGSKA (reference sequence). The CDR3 is 12 amino acids. V gave up 6 bases and J gave up 7 bases, with 16 bases separating them. Primed by a sample-barcoded 5' primer and a J-beta primer mix, a second PCR proceeded for 7 to 11 cycles. MiXCR was run by TCRdb on the 5' RACE reads, yielding one entry per CDR3 protein. The sample lists about 970,000 distinct CDR3 sequences, roughly 51% occurring once. The data derive from a study of blood T cells in healthy people across ages. V gene TRBV20-1 combines with J gene TRBJ2-7, with no clear D. The receptor comes from a woman aged 60 to 75 in good health. The sample taken for sequencing was blood. CDR3: CSALDGLREQYF. Written as DNA, the CDR3 is TGCAGTGCCTTGGACGGGCTTAGGGAGCAGTACTTC.